The 21 T cell receptor beta chains in this list originate from one sample, sequenced in a study of cytomegalovirus exposure and HLA in healthy donors (dated by TCRdb to about 2017). The library was generated by the immunoSEQ multiplex PCR assay. For the multiplex PCR, a mixture combining 60 forward primers for TCR Vbeta segments and 13 reverse primers for TCR Jbeta segments was used. TCRdb holds this immuneACCESS table with in-frame rearrangements only. Some clones are missing; in checked studies, unresolved V genes explain under half, and the rest has no known cause. The sample table records more than 200,000 clones; approximately 83% of these occur just once. The top ten constitute more than 1.3% of the sample. Sequenced: PBMCs. The source is a girl aged 5-17 years in good health and CMV-seronegative.

Comment on this clone: An end of the junction differs from the germline gene, which may be a read error. The rearrangement uses TRBV5-4 and TRBJ2-5, with 8 bases that match TRBD1. In germline, CDR1 is SGHNT, CDR2 YYREEE (reference sequence). CDR3 size: 13 residues. CDR3 sequence reads: CASSRDRQEAQYF. CDR3 DNA sequence: TGTGCCAGCAGTCGGGACAGGCAAGAGGCCCAGTACTTC. The full variable domain, completed using reference TRBV5-4 and TRBJ2-5, is ETGVTQSPTHLIKTRGQQVTLRCSSQSGHNTVSWYQQALGQGPQFIFQYYREEENGRGNFPPRFSGLQFPNYSSELNVNALELDDSALYLCASSRDRQEAQYFGPGTRLLVL.

The rearrangement joins TRBV10-3 to TRBJ2-1, with 9 nucleotides matching TRBD1. Germline V gene sequence: CDR1 ENHRY, CDR2 SYGVKD. V lost 7 bases and J lost 8; bases outside the gene matches: 12. This CDR3 has 15 residues. This CDR3 is CAIKNRDRASDEQFF. The CDR3 DNA follows: TGTGCCATCAAGAACCGGGACAGGGCTTCTGATGAGCAGTTCTTC.

This chain joins TRBV7-6 and TRBJ1-2; D uncertain. V lost 3 bases, J lost 1 base, and 12 bases lay in between. Germline lookup yields CDR1 SGHVS and CDR2 FNYEAQ. The CDR3 has 15 amino acids. The CDR3 loop reads CASSLRAEGNYGYTF. DNA of the CDR3: TGTGCCAGCAGCTTGCGTGCGGAGGGTAACTATGGCTACACCTTC.

The V call is TRBV18, the J call TRBJ1-1, with D tentatively TRBD1 (6 bases). The CDR3 is made up of 14 amino acids. Trimming cost V 4 bases and J 1 base, with 10 bases left between them. Germline CDR1 KGHSH, CDR2 LQKENI. CDR3 sequence: CASSLQGQNTEAFF. The CDR3 DNA reads TGTGCCAGCTCACTACAGGGTCAGAACACTGAAGCTTTCTTT.

The V and J genes are TRBV6-1 and TRBJ2-6; no firm D call. The V and J ends lost 11 bases and 1 base respectively, with 15 bases between them. The germline V gene encodes CDR1 MNHNS and CDR2 SASEGT. This CDR3 is built from 15 residues. The CDR3 coding sequence is TGTGCCGCAGCGATAGAGAGTTCTGGGGCCAACGTCCTGACTTTC. Its protein is CAAAIESSGANVLTF.

This sequence joins TRBV14 and TRBJ2-5; D may be TRBD2 (8 bases). V gave up 1 base and J gave up 0 bases, with 30 bases separating them. The CDR3 totals 22 residues. Germline CDR1 is SGHDN and CDR2 is FVKESK. As DNA, the CDR3 is TGTGCCAGCAGCCAAGGGGACAGAGTAGCGGGGACACCCCGCCCGTACCAAGAGACCCAGTACTTC. Amino acids: CASSQGDRVAGTPRPYQETQYF.

The rearrangement joins TRBV11-1 to TRBJ1-2; D gene uncertain. Per germline, CDR1 SGHAT and CDR2 FQDESV (reference sequence). The CDR3 has 12 residues. With 5 bases removed from V and 6 bases from J, the gap between germline ends came to 10 bases. CDR3 loop: CASSPGGNGYTF. The CDR3 coding sequence is TGTGCCAGCAGCCCGGGAGGAAATGGCTACACCTTC.

The chain employs TRBV6-1 and TRBJ1-5; possible D gene TRBD1, 6 bases. V was shortened by 5 bases and J by 1 base, with 9 bases between the two germline ends. Looked up from germline, CDR1 is MNHNS and CDR2 is SASEGT. The CDR3 consists of 14 residues. CDR3 coding DNA: TGTGCCAGCAGTCAGGACAGAAGCAATCAGCCCCAGCATTTT. Its translation: CASSQDRSNQPQHF.

CDR3 in amino acids: CASREQVTQPQHF. CDR3 bases: TGTGCCAGTAGAGAACAGGTAACCCAGCCCCAGCATTTT. The chain combines TRBV19 with TRBJ1-5; tentative D call: TRBD1 (5 bases). The V gene's germline CDR1 is LNHDA and CDR2 SQIVND (reference sequence). The V and J ends lost 6 bases and 7 bases respectively, with 13 bases between them. This CDR3 is 13 amino acids long.

In DNA, the CDR3 is TGTGCCAGCAGCTTAGGAATCGTCGCGGGAACTAATACGCAGTATTTT. This sequence encodes CASSLGIVAGTNTQYF. The V gene is TRBV7-9, the J gene TRBJ2-3; a possible D gene is TRBD2 (6 bases). CDR1 and CDR2 from the germline V gene are SEHNR and FQNEAQ (reference sequence). The CDR3 spans 16 residues. The V end was cut by 1 base, the J end by 7 bases, with 18 bases between.

This clone was seen only once. V gene TRBV5-1 combines with J gene TRBJ2-1; a possible D gene is TRBD2 (5 bases). Trimming shortened V by 4 bases and J by 0 bases, and 17 bases separated the two germline ends. The CDR3 runs to 17 residues. Germline V gene data show CDR1 as SGHRS and CDR2 as YFSETQ. In DNA, the CDR3 is TGCGCCAGCAGCAATCTTCTAGCAGGAAGCTCCTACAATGAGCAGTTCTTC. As protein: CASSNLLAGSSYNEQFF.

The CDR3 DNA follows: TGCGCCAGCAGCCAAGGCGTGACTAGCGGGAGCCGCGAGCAGTACTTC. Its protein is CASSQGVTSGSREQYF. The J gene is TRBJ2-7, the V gene TRBV4-1, with 12 nucleotides matching TRBD2. V was clipped by 1 base and J by 6 bases; unmatched bases: 7. CDR3 length equals 16 residues. CDR1 is MGHRA and CDR2 is YSYEKL in the germline V gene.

The chain links TRBV19 to TRBJ2-7, with TRBD2 matching 10 bases. This CDR3 spans 14 amino acids. In germline, CDR1 is LNHDA, CDR2 SQIVND (reference sequence). V lost 6 bases to trimming and J lost 6 bases; unmatched junction nucleotides: 8. In nucleotides, the CDR3 is TGTGCCAGTAGGCTAGCGGGAGCGGAGGGCGAGCAGTACTTC. This codes for CASRLAGAEGEQYF.

The J gene is TRBJ2-5, the V gene TRBV25-1, with D perhaps matching TRBD2 (7 bases). CDR3 size: 17 residues. The V end was cut by 4 bases, the J end by 4 bases, with 22 bases between. Germline lookup yields CDR1 MGHDK and CDR2 SYGVNS. CDR3 sequence reads: CASSGLRGRGDGETQYF. CDR3 coding DNA: TGTGCCAGCAGTGGCCTTAGGGGGAGGGGGGATGGAGAGACCCAGTACTTC.

The CDR3 coding sequence is TGTGCCAGCAGCCTATTGGGGGGGGGAGGGGACACCGGGGAGCTGTTTTTT. This gives the protein CASSLLGGGGDTGELFF. J is TRBJ2-2 and V is TRBV4-2, with 7 bases identical to TRBD2. Trimming took 4 bases from V and 3 from J; bases not matched to a gene: 11. The CDR3 covers 17 residues. Germline V lookup: CDR1 LGHNA, CDR2 YNFKEQ.

There are a few counts of this clone. The genes are TRBV6-5 and TRBJ1-1; no clear D gene. The CDR3 has 15 amino acids. Trimming took off 4 bases at V and 0 bases at J, with 12 bases between the two ends. CDR1 MNHEY and CDR2 SVGAGI come from the germline V gene. The CDR3 here is CASSSIPSMNTEAFF. The CDR3 region has the DNA TGTGCCAGCAGTTCCATCCCGAGTATGAACACTGAAGCTTTCTTT.

In this sample, this clone turned up once. This sequence joins TRBV2 and TRBJ2-3; 11 nucleotides agree with TRBD2. Germline V CDR1 and CDR2: SNHLY, FYNNEI. J lost 3 bases, V lost 6 bases, and 5 bases had no gene match. There are 15 residues in the CDR3. Here the CDR3 reads CASRVAGGPTDTQYF. As DNA, the CDR3 is TGTGCCAGCAGGGTAGCGGGGGGGCCTACAGATACGCAGTATTTT.

The V and J genes are TRBV5-1 and TRBJ2-2; perhaps TRBD1 as D (6 bases). The CDR3 is 16 residues long. Germline lookup yields CDR1 SGHRS and CDR2 YFSETQ. V was pared by 4 bases and J by 1 base, with 14 bases between. The CDR3 sequence is CASSVETGMNTGELFF. CDR3 bases: TGCGCCAGCAGCGTGGAGACAGGAATGAACACCGGGGAGCTGTTTTTT.

A single count supports this clone. The chain uses TRBV6-5 and TRBJ1-2; 7 bases are a match to TRBD1. The junction had 2 bases not matched to a gene; V was cut back by 4 bases and J by 3 bases. CDR3 size: 13 residues. CDR1 is MNHEY, CDR2 SVGAGI, per germline. CDR3 coding DNA: TGTGCCAGCAGTTTGGGGACAGACTATGGCTACACCTTC. As protein: CASSLGTDYGYTF.

This clone has a single count. The V and J genes are TRBV25-1 and TRBJ2-1; tentatively, D is TRBD1 (5 bases). V dropped 4 bases and J dropped 4 bases, with 5 bases sitting between them. The CDR3 contains 12 residues. Germline CDR1 is MGHDK and CDR2 is SYGVNS. The DNA for the CDR3 is TGTGCCAGCAGTGGACAGTACAATGAGCAGTTCTTC. It specifies CASSGQYNEQFF.

The chain links TRBV4-2 to TRBJ2-3, with 9 positions matching TRBD1. V lost 4 bases and J lost 5; bases outside the gene matches: 19. The CDR3 sequence is 19 residues long. Germline CDR1 is LGHNA and CDR2 is YNFKEQ. Here the CDR3 DNA reads TGTGCCAGCAGCCTCCGACAGGGGGGTACACTCGGGGGGCAAGATACGCAGTATTTT. Translating gives CASSLRQGGTLGGQDTQYF.